The 29 T cell receptor beta chains below were found in one sample sequenced in a study of cytomegalovirus exposure and HLA in healthy donors. 60 Vbeta and 13 Jbeta primers were used in PCR. Profiling relied on immunoSEQ multiplex PCR, and the TCRdb table lists in-frame clones only, not all of them. This sample has 100,000 to 150,000 clones, with more than 80% found just once. Sequencing used PBMCs. The receptor source for this set is a man in his forties or fifties in good health and CMV-seronegative.

The V gene is TRBV2, the J gene TRBJ1-5; 8 bases map to TRBD1. CDR3 length equals 14 residues. Per the germline V gene, CDR1 is SNHLY and CDR2 is FYNNEI. V gave up 10 bases and J gave up 6 bases; unmatched junction bases: 11. The CDR3 sequence is CATQPPGGIQPQHF. The CDR3 DNA reads as TGTGCCACCCAGCCCCCAGGGGGCATTCAGCCCCAGCATTTT.

V and J are TRBV5-4 and TRBJ2-7, with a weak D call TRBD1 (6 bases). From germline, CDR1 is SGHNT and CDR2 YYREEE (reference sequence). The CDR3 sequence is 15 residues long. The V end was cut by 1 base, the J end by 5 bases, with 16 bases between. The DNA of the CDR3 is TGTGCCAGCAGCTTGTCCCTGTGGGGGCGCGACGAGCAGTACTTC. Translation: CASSLSLWGRDEQYF.

This rearrangement joins TRBV27 to TRBJ2-1; TRBD2 matches 11 bases. The CDR3 has 16 residues. Germline values: CDR1 MNHEY, CDR2 SMNVEV (reference sequence). Losses at the gene ends were 4 bases for V and 5 bases for J; bases not matched to a gene: 7. The CDR3 DNA follows: TGTGCCAGCAGTTGGCAGGGACTAGCGGACAACAATGAGCAGTTCTTC. This translates into CASSWQGLADNNEQFF.

This clone was observed a handful of times. The chain is built from TRBV2 and TRBJ2-1; 12 bases are shared with TRBD2. Unmatched junction bases numbered 10, after V lost 6 bases and J lost 7 bases. Germline CDR1 and CDR2: SNHLY and FYNNEI. This CDR3 is 16 amino acids long. The CDR3 sequence is CASRGVLAGGPNEQFF. CDR3 DNA: TGTGCCAGCAGAGGGGTCCTAGCGGGGGGGCCGAATGAGCAGTTCTTC.

In its sample, this clone was seen once. The rearrangement uses TRBV9 and TRBJ2-3; TRBD2 matches at 9 bases. The CDR3 consists of 18 residues. Trimming took 0 bases from V and 0 from J; bases not matched to a gene: 8. In germline, CDR1 is SGDLS, CDR2 YYNGEE. The CDR3 sequence is CASSVDLSSGTSTDTQYF. DNA for the CDR3: TGTGCCAGCAGCGTAGATCTGTCTAGCGGGACTAGCACAGATACGCAGTATTTT.

The gene calls are TRBV27 and TRBJ2-3; 12 bases line up with TRBD2. This CDR3 spans 16 amino acids. J lost 6 bases, V lost 3 bases, and 7 bases had no gene match. Per the germline V gene, CDR1 is MNHEY and CDR2 is SMNVEV (reference sequence). CDR3 sequence (DNA): TGTGCCAGCAGTTTTTCTAGCGGGAGGGCCGATGATACGCAGTATTTT. It specifies CASSFSSGRADDTQYF.

V and J are TRBV27 and TRBJ2-2; D perhaps matches TRBD2 (5 bases). V was clipped by 5 bases and J by 7 bases, with 11 bases between them. From germline, CDR1 is MNHEY and CDR2 SMNVEV (reference sequence). This CDR3 comprises 13 residues. As DNA, the CDR3 is TGTGCCAGCAGTATCAGTGGGAGCGGGGAGCTGTTTTTT. Protein sequence: CASSISGSGELFF.

This clone was observed once. V is TRBV6-5 and J is TRBJ2-1, with unresolved D. V shed 6 bases and J shed 9 bases, with 15 bases lying between them. Germline lookup yields CDR1 MNHEY and CDR2 SVGAGI. The CDR3 is made up of 13 amino acids. The chain's CDR3 is CASSPLPSTEQFF. The CDR3 DNA is TGTGCCAGCAGCCCTCTGCCGAGTACTGAGCAGTTCTTC.

Turning to this clone: An end of the junction differs from the germline gene, which may be a read error. This chain joins TRBV19 and TRBJ1-2; 9 bases match TRBD1. The CDR3 covers 14 residues. CDR1 and CDR2 (germline): LNHDA, SQIVND (reference sequence). The CDR3 protein is CASSARTGDYGHTF. The CDR3, as DNA: TGTGCCAGTAGTGCCCGGACAGGGGACTATGGCCACACCTTC.

The chain links TRBV10-1 to TRBJ1-1, with 8 nucleotides matching TRBD1. Trimming cost V 4 bases and J 1 base; bases outside gene matches: 2. CDR1 and CDR2 (germline): WNHNN, SYGVQD (reference sequence). The CDR3 totals 14 residues. This chain's CDR3 is CASSAGTGNTEAFF. In nucleotides, the CDR3 is TGCGCCAGCAGTGCGGGGACAGGGAACACTGAAGCTTTCTTT.

This chain connects TRBV29-1 to TRBJ2-1; the match to TRBD2 covers 11 bases. The CDR3 loop spans 13 amino acids. Germline trimming cut 0 bases from V and 9 bases from J; bases unmatched to any gene: 1. Germline CDR1 and CDR2: SQVTM and ANQGSEA. The CDR3 region has the DNA TGCAGCGTTGAAGAGCTAGCGGGAGGTGAGCAGTTCTTC. The encoded protein is CSVEELAGGEQFF.

The chain couples TRBV25-1 to TRBJ1-5, with D unclear. Trimming left V 4 bases short and J 3 bases short, with 19 bases between. The germline V gene encodes CDR1 MGHDK and CDR2 SYGVNS. This CDR3 has 17 residues. The CDR3 DNA follows: TGTGCCAGCAGTGGGAGGCCTGAACCGTCCCACAATCAGCCCCAGCATTTT. Its protein product is CASSGRPEPSHNQPQHF.

The rearrangement uses TRBV18 and TRBJ2-7, with D tentatively TRBD1 (6 bases). This CDR3 contains 14 residues. The V end was cut by 3 bases, the J end by 3 bases, with 12 bases between. Germline CDR1 is KGHSH and CDR2 is LQKENI. DNA for the CDR3: TGTGCCAGCTCACCTCAGACAGGACACTACGAGCAGTACTTC. Its protein is CASSPQTGHYEQYF.

The chain carries TRBV5-6 and TRBJ2-7, with D possibly matching TRBD1 (6 bases). The germline V gene encodes CDR1 SGHDT and CDR2 YYEEEE. Between the trimmed V and J ends, which lost 0 bases and 4 bases, there was a span of 14 bases. This CDR3 spans 15 amino acids. CDR3 nucleotide sequence: TGTGCCAGCAGCTTGGCCGGAACAGGGAAGTACGAGCAGTACTTC. Its protein product is CASSLAGTGKYEQYF.

The chain has TRBV19 and TRBJ1-5; D might be TRBD1 (6 bases). The CDR3 has 14 amino acids. CDR1 LNHDA and CDR2 SQIVND come from the germline V gene (reference sequence). Trimming shortened V by 4 bases and J by 4 bases, and 11 bases separated the two germline ends. DNA of the CDR3: TGTGCCAGTAGTAGAACAGGGATGAATCAGCCCCAGCATTTT. It specifies CASSRTGMNQPQHF.

V is TRBV7-9 and J is TRBJ2-1; the D gene is possibly TRBD2 (7 bases). Per the germline V gene, CDR1 is SEHNR and CDR2 is FQNEAQ (reference sequence). Trimming took off 5 bases at V and 5 bases at J, with 16 bases between the two ends. The CDR3 extends over 15 amino acids. CDR3 region: CASSPLGAGDNEQFF. In nucleotides, the CDR3 is TGTGCCAGCAGCCCTTTGGGGGCGGGGGACAATGAGCAGTTCTTC.

CDR3 nucleotides: TGTGCCAGCAGCTCCCAGGGTAACTATGGCTACACCTTC. It is translated as CASSSQGNYGYTF. The rearrangement links TRBV5-6 to TRBJ1-2; the D gene is possibly TRBD1 (5 bases). The ends were cut back, 3 bases at V and 1 base at J, with 7 bases in the middle. Germline values: CDR1 SGHDT, CDR2 YYEEEE. The CDR3 has 13 amino acids.

The rearrangement uses TRBV28 and TRBJ2-7; D perhaps matches TRBD2 (6 bases). CDR1 is MDHEN and CDR2 is SYDVKM in the germline V gene. The V gene lost 7 bases and the J gene lost 6 bases, with 13 bases spanning the gap. The CDR3 runs to 12 residues. The CDR3 spells CASNLVGGEQYF. DNA for the CDR3: TGTGCCAGCAACCTCGTCGGGGGCGAGCAGTACTTC.

The chain couples TRBV29-1 to TRBJ1-4; TRBD1 might be the D (6 bases). CDR3 length: 11 residues. Germline V gene sequence: CDR1 SQVTM, CDR2 ANQGSEA. The V and J ends lost 7 bases and 8 bases respectively, with 11 bases between them. In DNA, the CDR3 is TGCAGCGGGGGACATGAAGAAAAACTGTTTTTT. Amino acids: CSGGHEEKLFF.

V gene TRBV4-3 combines with J gene TRBJ2-4, with D unclear. With 0 bases removed from V and 7 bases from J, the gap between germline ends came to 7 bases. Germline-derived CDR1 and CDR2 are LGHNA and YSLEER. The length of the CDR3 is 13 residues. CDR3 in amino acids: CASSQDLLNIQYF. CDR3 DNA: TGCGCCAGCAGCCAAGATCTCCTGAACATTCAGTACTTC.

The rearrangement joins TRBV6-6 to TRBJ2-3; possibly TRBD1 for D (6 bases). This CDR3 has 13 residues. Germline assignment: CDR1 MNHNY and CDR2 SVGAGI (reference sequence). V shed 2 bases and J shed 4 bases, with 7 bases lying between them. CDR3 amino acids: CASSYNRADTQYF. The CDR3 DNA sequence: TGTGCCAGCAGTTACAACAGGGCAGATACGCAGTATTTT.

This sequence joins TRBV7-9 and TRBJ1-2, with TRBD1 as a possible D gene (5 bases). Looked up from germline, CDR1 is SEHNR and CDR2 is FQNEAQ (reference sequence). This CDR3 has 14 amino acids. The ends were cut back, 2 bases at V and 4 bases at J, with 11 bases in the middle. CDR3 region: CASSLSRVGYGYTF. The CDR3 region has the DNA TGTGCCAGCAGCTTATCCAGGGTTGGCTATGGCTACACCTTC.

This chain uses TRBV7-2 with TRBJ2-2; D is uncertain. This CDR3 region has 15 residues. V gave up 0 bases and J gave up 4 bases, with 9 bases separating them. Looked up from germline, CDR1 is SGHTA and CDR2 is FQGNSA. The CDR3 is CASSLAQHATGELFF. CDR3 bases: TGTGCCAGCAGCTTAGCGCAACATGCCACCGGGGAGCTGTTTTTT. The complete variable domain, with remaining parts taken from reference TRBV7-2 and TRBJ2-2, reads GAGVSQSPSNKVTEKGKDVELRCDPISGHTALYWYRQSLGQGLEFLIYFQGNSAPDKSGLPSDRFSAERTGGSVSTLTIQRTQQEDSAVYLCASSLAQHATGELFFGEGSRLTVL.

V and J are TRBV19 and TRBJ1-2, with 9 bases that match TRBD1. V trimming: 4 bases; J trimming: 5 bases; junction bases outside the gene matches: 14. From germline, CDR1 is LNHDA and CDR2 SQIVND (reference sequence). The CDR3 loop spans 17 amino acids. CDR3 sequence reads: CASSSRDRAPIKYGYTF. Here the CDR3 DNA reads TGTGCCAGTAGTAGCCGGGACAGGGCCCCTATCAAGTATGGCTACACCTTC.

In regard to this clone: The sample has other DNA sequences that encode this CDR3 too. The genes are TRBV29-1 and TRBJ2-1; 12 nucleotides line up with TRBD2. Germline CDR1 and CDR2: SQVTM and ANQGSEA. Losses at the gene ends were 0 bases for V and 0 bases for J; bases not matched to a gene: 0. The CDR3 is made up of 16 amino acids. This CDR3 is CSVEETSGSSYNEQFF. Here the CDR3 DNA reads TGCAGCGTTGAAGAGACTAGCGGGAGCTCCTACAATGAGCAGTTCTTC.

The chain combines TRBV7-8 with TRBJ1-1; D call uncertain. Germline lookup yields CDR1 SGHVS and CDR2 FQNEAQ. The CDR3 has 15 residues. Trimming removed 5 bases from V and 1 base from J, with 14 bases in between. CDR3: CASSPHAGTNTEAFF. DNA of the CDR3: TGTGCCAGCAGCCCACACGCGGGTACGAACACTGAAGCTTTCTTT.

This clone has only a few counts. The chain links TRBV18 to TRBJ1-2; no reliable D call. V lost 3 bases, J lost 2 bases, and 10 bases lay in between. The germline V gene has CDR1 KGHSH and CDR2 LQKENI. The CDR3 loop spans 14 amino acids. The CDR3 DNA sequence: TGTGCCAGCTCACCCGAAGCAGGAAACTATGGCTACACCTTC. Encoded protein: CASSPEAGNYGYTF.

The chain recombines TRBV27 with TRBJ1-2; 7 bases match TRBD1. Germline V CDR1 and CDR2: MNHEY, SMNVEV (reference sequence). The CDR3 covers 13 residues. The CDR3 DNA is TGTGCTTCCGGGACAGATTATCTCTATGGCTACACCTTC. Residues: CASGTDYLYGYTF.

The chain uses TRBV6-5 and TRBJ2-1; 9 bases are a match to TRBD2. Trimming cost V 5 bases and J 9 bases; bases outside gene matches: 11. This CDR3 is built from 15 residues. The germline CDR1 and CDR2 sequences are MNHEY and SVGAGI. CDR3 residues: CASSPGGSGGGEQFF. The CDR3 region has the DNA TGTGCCAGCAGTCCCGGGGGTAGCGGGGGAGGTGAGCAGTTCTTC.